The sequence of this T cell receptor beta chain was determined in a study of T cells in Graves' hyperthyroidism and ophthalmopathy. Germline CDR1 reads KGHSH; CDR2 reads LQKENI. CDR3 length: 14 residues. Trimming took off 3 bases at V and 2 bases at J, with 10 bases between the two ends. RNA transcripts served as the template for amplifying TCR beta CDR3 regions. During a first-round RT-PCR of the TCR CDR3, the HTBI primer set was used. MiXCR, run by TCRdb on the multiplex PCR reads, gives a single entry per CDR3 protein. The sample records around 420,000 distinct CDR3 sequences, roughly 15% being singletons. Study results and caveats: The model anticipated ophthalmopathy a median around six months pre-onset. Most expanded thyroid clonotypes above 0.001 recurred in blood. Ophthalmopathy could be told apart from stable hyperthyroidism with a 13 V-J model.

A word on this clonotype: Its antigen remains unidentified.

The V and J genes are TRBV18 and TRBJ2-5; D may be TRBD2 (6 bases). The sequenced material came from blood. The clonotype originates from a young woman with Graves' hyperthyroidism. This CDR3 is CASSPNSGQETQYF. As DNA, the CDR3 is TGTGCCAGCTCACCCAATAGCGGTCAAGAGACCCAGTACTTC.